These 10 T cell receptor beta chains share one sample of origin, sequenced in a study of shared clonotypes between healthy human individuals. TCRdb's table, derived via immunoSEQ multiplex PCR, lists solely in-frame clones and lacks some. This table has some 2,500,000 clones, roughly 90% appearing once. The sample taken for sequencing was naive CD4+ T cells from PBMCs. Specified subset: CD45RA+ positively selected. Source of these receptors: a young man in good health. Some clones in this sample may be carry-over from other donors' samples.

The V and J genes are TRBV29-1 and TRBJ1-1; 7 nucleotides align to TRBD1. Germline V lookup: CDR1 SQVTM, CDR2 ANQGSEA. V lost 3 bases and J lost 10; bases outside the gene matches: 8. The CDR3 has 12 amino acids. Here the CDR3 reads CSVEGQRIGAFF. CDR3 DNA sequence: TGCAGCGTTGAGGGACAGAGGATAGGAGCTTTCTTT.

The chain recombines TRBV21-1 with TRBJ2-7; the table's D gene call, TRBD2, was not cross checked with the DNA. TRBV21-1 represents a pseudogene. CDR3 length equals 17 residues. CDR3 loop: CASSKFLASGRSYEQYF. The CDR3 DNA reads as TGTGCCAGCAGCAAATTCCTAGCTAGCGGGAGGTCCTACGAGCAGTACTTC.

The rearrangement uses TRBV28 and TRBJ1-1; 7 nucleotides line up with TRBD1. CDR3 length: 16 residues. J gave up 3 bases and V 6 bases, and 13 bases lay outside the gene matches. Germline V gene lookup returns CDR1 MDHEN and CDR2 SYDVKM. The CDR3 is CASSYSPAGGDTEAFF. Here the CDR3 DNA reads TGTGCCAGCAGCTATAGCCCGGCAGGGGGGGACACTGAAGCTTTCTTT.

The chain carries TRBV28 and TRBJ2-3, with 10 positions matching TRBD1. This CDR3 comprises 14 residues. The germline CDR1 and CDR2 sequences are MDHEN and SYDVKM. The junction had 4 bases not matched to a gene; V was cut back by 5 bases and J by 5 bases. CDR3 bases: TGTGCCAGCAGTCACGACAGGGGGCAAGATACGCAGTATTTT. Amino acids: CASSHDRGQDTQYF.

The chain uses TRBV28 and TRBJ2-1; a weak D match, TRBD2 (6 bases). Germline CDR1 and CDR2: MDHEN and SYDVKM. V was trimmed by 5 bases and J by 6 bases, leaving 20 bases between them. The CDR3 sequence is 16 residues long. DNA of the CDR3: TGTGCCAGCAGTCCCCGGAGGAGGGCCATCGTCAATGAGCAGTTCTTC. Translation gives CASSPRRRAIVNEQFF.

V gene TRBV5-1 combines with J gene TRBJ2-5, with 7 positions matching TRBD2. The CDR3 contains 13 residues. V was pared by 1 base and J by 7 bases, with 4 bases of the junction left unmatched. From germline, CDR1 is SGHRS and CDR2 YFSETQ. The CDR3 sequence: CASSLSGVGTQYF. Written as DNA, the CDR3 is TGCGCCAGCAGCTTGAGCGGGGTGGGGACCCAGTACTTC. Complete variable domain (other parts from reference TRBV5-1 and TRBJ2-5): KAGVTQTPRYLIKTRGQQVTLSCSPISGHRSVSWYQQTPGQGLQFLFEYFSETQRNKGNFPGRFSGRQFSNSRSEMNVSTLELGDSALYLCASSLSGVGTQYFGPGTRLLVL.

This chain links TRBV20-1 with TRBJ1-2; TRBD1 matches 9 bases. The germline V gene encodes CDR1 DFQATT and CDR2 SNEGSKA (reference sequence). The CDR3 sequence is 11 residues long. The J segment lost 13 bases and the V segment lost 6 bases, leaving 9 bases of the junction unmatched. CDR3 sequence: CSASTGGGGTF. Here the CDR3 DNA reads TGCAGTGCGTCTACAGGGGGCGGGGGCACCTTC.

The chain employs TRBV6-1 and TRBJ1-5; 8 positions agree with TRBD1. Trimming cost V 4 bases and J 6 bases; bases outside gene matches: 8. The CDR3 sequence is 15 residues long. Germline-derived CDR1 and CDR2 are MNHNS and SASEGT. The CDR3 DNA is TGTGCCAGCAGTGTTGGACAGGGAAGTATTCAGCCCCAGCATTTT. It translates to CASSVGQGSIQPQHF.

DNA for the CDR3: TGTGCCAGTCTGACAGGGGCCACTGAAGCTTTCTTT. It codes for CASLTGATEAFF. The V gene is TRBV11-2, the J gene TRBJ1-1, with 8 bases matching TRBD1. There are 12 residues in the CDR3. The V segment lost 9 bases and the J segment 4 bases; nucleotides outside the gene matches: 4. CDR1 is SGHAT and CDR2 is FQNNGV in the germline V gene.

This sequence joins TRBV11-2 and TRBJ1-2, with D tentatively TRBD1 (5 bases). Trimming took off 3 bases at V and 2 bases at J, with 10 bases between the two ends. The CDR3 has 14 residues. Germline V gives CDR1 SGHAT, CDR2 FQNNGV. The CDR3 spells CASSLYDRNYGYTF. The CDR3, as DNA: TGTGCCAGCAGCTTGTACGACAGAAACTATGGCTACACCTTC.